In this sample, the clone carrying this T cell receptor beta chain turned up a few times. This sample is drawn from a study of response to subunit inactivated influenza vaccine. The CDR3 extends over 16 amino acids. Germline CDR1 is GTSNPN and CDR2 is SVGIG (reference sequence). Trimming removed 0 bases from V and 1 base from J, with 13 bases in between. In TCRdb, the RT-PCR reads were re-called with MiXCR into one record per CDR3 protein. The sample comprises more than 550,000 distinct CDR3 sequences, roughly 10% of which are singletons, and 8% to 13% rests with the top ten. These records were also assigned to another study, of T cells expressing NK-cell markers. From that study: Making the TCR beta cDNA relied on 5'RACE template switching with UMIs. The authors derived TCR beta repertoires from sorted CD3+CD56+NKG2C+, CD3+CD56+NKG2C- and CD3+CD56-NKG2C+ T cells. Among the eight sequenced donors, seven tested HCMV-seropositive and one tested seronegative. These clonotypes additionally ranked first within the CD3+CD56-NKG2C+ fraction of several donors. Expanded NKG2C+ T cell clones had unclear HCMV specificity.

The chain combines TRBV30 with TRBJ1-3, with D unclear. The receptor comes from a man in his forties or fifties who received an inactivated influenza vaccine. The input for sequencing was PBMCs from blood, taken on the day of vaccination. The CDR3 spells CAWSVRLASSGNTIYF. The CDR3 region has the DNA TGTGCCTGGAGTGTACGACTGGCGTCTTCTGGAAACACCATATATTTT.